This TCR beta chain appears in the sequencing data of a study of T cells in Graves' hyperthyroidism and ophthalmopathy. A patient was excluded if there was uncontrolled infection, other autoimmune disease, pregnancy or lactation. Based on clinical symptoms, serum thyroxine and TRAb, thyroid ultrasound and orbital computed tomography, diagnoses were reached. Per germline, CDR1 SQVTM and CDR2 ANQGSEA. This CDR3 has 13 residues. V lost 4 bases to trimming and J lost 3 bases; unmatched junction nucleotides: 3. RNA transcripts yielded amplified TCR beta CDR3 regions. The HTBI primer set served for first-round RT-PCR of the TCR CDR3. TCRdb analysed the multiplex PCR reads with MiXCR anew, one entry per CDR3 protein. The table lists roughly 700,000 distinct CDR3 sequences, roughly a third of them singletons. This clonotype was found many times.

This sequence was found in a woman aged 40 to 50 with Graves' hyperthyroidism. V usage is TRBV29-1 and J usage is TRBJ2-7; 10 positions match TRBD1. Sequenced: blood. DNA of the CDR3: TGCAGCGTTGGGGACAGGGGAAACTACGAGCAGTACTTC. Translated: CSVGDRGNYEQYF.